This is a list of T cell receptor beta chains from one sample in a study of blood T cell repertoires in COVID-19. Sequencing used immunoSEQ multiplex PCR; TCRdb keeps in-frame clones, though not all of them. This table has 200,000 to 250,000 clones, 82% appearing once. The sample was peripheral blood. Receptors originate from a woman in her thirties or forties with acute or convalescent COVID-19. CDR3s include the opening cysteine and the closing phenylalanine or tryptophan. Fields, in order: V gene, clone size, J gene, D gene, CDR3 protein, CDR3 DNA. A D gene is named only where the DNA matches it firmly. The size field is filled for only some rows; it gives once, few, many or a size class.

TRBV20-1	NA	TRBJ1-5	NA	CSASEVRGVGRNQPQHF	TGCAGTGCTAGTGAGGTCCGGGGAGTAGGGCGCAATCAGCCCCAGCATTTT
TRBV7-8	NA	TRBJ1-1	NA	CASSFFSGILNTEAFF	TGTGCCAGCAGCTTCTTTTCAGGGATACTGAACACTGAAGCTTTCTTT
TRBV27	NA	TRBJ1-1	NA	CASSVTGFGAFF	TGTGCCAGCAGCGTGACAGGTTTTGGGGCTTTCTTT
TRBV24-1	once	TRBJ2-3	NA	CATSDPAGGDTQYF	TGTGCCACCAGTGACCCCGCGGGTGGAGATACGCAGTATTTT
TRBV11-3	few	TRBJ2-3	NA	CASSLGASTDTQYF	TGTGCCAGCAGCTTGGGGGCTAGCACAGATACGCAGTATTTT
TRBV3-1/TRBV3-2	NA	TRBJ1-6	NA	CASSQGSNSPLHF	TGTGCCAGCAGCCAGGGCTCTAATTCACCCCTCCACTTT
TRBV15	NA	TRBJ2-2	NA	CATSSPPGERTGELFF	TGTGCCACCAGCAGCCCTCCGGGAGAGAGGACCGGGGAGCTGTTTTTT
TRBV12-1	NA	TRBJ2-7	NA	CASSFAGVGSLSSYEQYF	TGTGCCAGCAGCTTTGCGGGAGTGGGGAGTCTCAGCTCCTACGAGCAGTACTTC
TRBV7-2	NA	TRBJ2-7	NA	CASSFSDGAYEQYF	TGTGCCAGCAGCTTCTCAGACGGAGCCTACGAGCAGTACTTC
TRBV7-8	NA	TRBJ2-7	NA	CASSLTSNNEQYF	TGTGCCAGCAGCTTAACGTCAAACAACGAGCAGTACTTC
TRBV6-1	NA	TRBJ2-1	NA	CASSENWSASYNEQFF	TGTGCCAGCAGTGAAAATTGGAGCGCCTCCTACAATGAGCAGTTCTTC
TRBV4-2	NA	TRBJ2-2	NA	CASSPLNGGELFF	TGTGCCAGCAGCCCCTTGAACGGGGGGGAGCTGTTTTTT
TRBV15	NA	TRBJ2-3	TRBD2	CATSTFGTSGTDTQYF	TGTGCCACCAGCACCTTCGGGACTAGCGGCACAGATACGCAGTATTTT
TRBV27	NA	TRBJ1-6	NA	CASSLAESYNSPLHF	TGTGCCAGCAGTTTGGCGGAGTCCTATAATTCACCCCTCCACTTT
TRBV12-3/TRBV12-4	NA	TRBJ2-1	NA	CASSFSGDEQFF	TGTGCCAGCAGTTTTTCCGGGGATGAGCAGTTCTTC
TRBV29-1	NA	TRBJ2-1	TRBD2	CSKTGTSGSSYNEQFF	TGCAGCAAAACCGGGACTAGCGGGAGCTCCTACAATGAGCAGTTCTTC
TRBV28	NA	TRBJ2-3	NA	CASSFQGGLVDTQYF	TGTGCCAGCAGTTTCCAGGGAGGTTTAGTTGATACGCAGTATTTT
TRBV19	NA	TRBJ1-1	NA	CASSDKTDSEAFF	TGTGCCAGTAGTGACAAGACAGACTCTGAAGCTTTCTTT
TRBV5-1	NA	TRBJ2-3	NA	CASRQGSSLADTQYF	TGCGCCAGCAGGCAGGGAAGCTCCCTTGCGGATACGCAGTATTTT
TRBV13	NA	TRBJ2-5	NA	CASSLSADEEKETQYF	TGTGCCAGCAGCCTCAGCGCGGATGAGGAAAAAGAGACCCAGTACTTC
TRBV19	NA	TRBJ1-4	TRBD1	CAGRDRGSEKLFF	TGTGCCGGCCGGGACAGGGGAAGTGAAAAACTGTTTTTT
TRBV12-5	NA	TRBJ1-1	NA	CASGLTGLEAFF	TGTGCTAGTGGTTTGACAGGGCTTGAAGCTTTCTTT
TRBV2	NA	TRBJ2-4	TRBD2	CASSEALAGLGGYIQYF	TGTGCCAGCAGTGAAGCCTTAGCGGGATTGGGGGGGTACATTCAGTACTTC
TRBV30	NA	TRBJ1-2	NA	CAWNPGTPYGYTF	TGTGCCTGGAATCCCGGGACACCCTATGGCTACACCTTC
TRBV10-2	NA	TRBJ2-1	NA	CASNLILVSNEQFF	TGCGCCAGCAATCTAATACTAGTCAGCAATGAGCAGTTCTTC
TRBV18	NA	TRBJ2-3	TRBD2	CASSPRLAGTDTQYF	TGTGCCAGCTCACCCCGACTAGCGGGCACAGATACGCAGTATTTT
TRBV4-2	NA	TRBJ2-1	TRBD2	CASSQTESLAGDNEQFF	TGTGCCAGCAGCCAAACGGAAAGCCTAGCGGGAGACAATGAGCAGTTCTTC
TRBV19	once	TRBJ1-1	NA	CASSIKGDTEAFF	TGTGCCAGTAGTATCAAAGGGGACACTGAAGCTTTCTTT
TRBV25-1	NA	TRBJ1-4	TRBD1	CASSETGWDEKLFF	TGTGCCAGCAGTGAGACAGGGTGGGATGAAAAACTGTTTTTT
TRBV19	NA	TRBJ2-5	NA	CASSISTGWETQYF	TGTGCCAGTAGTATATCCACGGGGTGGGAGACCCAGTACTTC
TRBV10-1	NA	TRBJ1-2	TRBD1	CASSDPPSTGEAYGYTF	TGCGCCAGCAGTGATCCCCCGTCGACAGGGGAGGCCTATGGCTACACCTTC
TRBV6-5	NA	TRBJ1-5	NA	CASRQLGDQPQHF	TGTGCCAGCAGGCAGTTAGGGGATCAGCCCCAGCATTTT
TRBV18	NA	TRBJ2-7	TRBD2	CASSPRTSGSYEQYF	TGTGCCAGCTCACCGAGGACTAGCGGGAGCTACGAGCAGTACTTC
TRBV5-1	once	TRBJ1-4	TRBD1	CASSLQGDIISTNEKLFF	TGCGCCAGCAGCCTCCAGGGGGACATTATATCAACTAATGAAAAACTGTTTTTT
TRBV30	few	TRBJ2-2	NA	CAWSAGLNTGELFF	TGTGCCTGGAGTGCGGGACTTAACACCGGGGAGCTGTTTTTT
TRBV5-1	NA	TRBJ1-3	NA	CASSLEPDFSGNTIYF	TGCGCCAGCAGCTTGGAGCCTGATTTCTCTGGAAACACCATATATTTT
TRBV24-1	NA	TRBJ2-5	TRBD2	CATSEPGLAGQETQYF	TGTGCCACCAGTGAGCCCGGACTAGCGGGACAAGAGACCCAGTACTTC
TRBV7-9	NA	TRBJ2-1	NA	CASSSSLGGPEQFF	TGTGCCAGCAGCTCTAGCCTCGGGGGGCCCGAGCAGTTCTTC
TRBV2	NA	TRBJ2-7	TRBD1	CASSRDSGYEQYF	TGTGCCAGCAGCCGGGACAGCGGCTACGAGCAGTACTTC
TRBV12-3/TRBV12-4	NA	TRBJ1-1	TRBD1	CASSRDSYEAFF	TGTGCCAGCAGTCGGGACAGTTATGAAGCTTTCTTT
TRBV2	NA	TRBJ2-1	NA	CASRRDSNYYNEQFF	TGTGCCAGCAGAAGGGACTCAAATTATTACAATGAGCAGTTCTTC
TRBV5-1	NA	TRBJ2-3	TRBD2	CASSLEASGNTDTQYF	TGCGCCAGCAGCTTGGAAGCTAGCGGAAACACAGATACGCAGTATTTT
TRBV7-8	NA	TRBJ2-7	TRBD2	CASSSGGLASSYEQYF	TGTGCCAGCAGCTCGGGGGGACTAGCGTCCTCCTACGAGCAGTACTTC
TRBV24-1	NA	TRBJ1-1	NA	CATSATGQNTEAFF	TGTGCCACCAGTGCGACAGGCCAGAACACTGAAGCTTTCTTT
TRBV9	NA	TRBJ2-1	NA	CASSVDSVGASDTEQFF	TGTGCCAGCAGCGTAGATTCGGTAGGGGCTAGTGATACTGAGCAGTTCTTC
TRBV18	NA	TRBJ2-2	TRBD1	CASSLRQGPTGELFF	TGTGCCAGCTCACTCCGACAGGGGCCCACCGGGGAGCTGTTTTTT
TRBV2	NA	TRBJ2-1	TRBD1	CASRTGVTYNEQFF	TGTGCCAGCAGGACAGGGGTTACCTACAATGAGCAGTTCTTC
TRBV7-6	NA	TRBJ2-7	TRBD1	CASSYNRGSYEQYF	TGTGCCAGCAGCTACAACAGGGGCTCCTACGAGCAGTACTTC
TRBV14	NA	TRBJ2-1	TRBD2	CASSHVAGVGSGEQFF	TGTGCCAGCAGCCATGTAGCGGGAGTCGGATCGGGTGAGCAGTTCTTC
TRBV28	once	TRBJ2-7	NA	CASSLQSYSSYEQYF	TGTGCCAGCAGTCTGCAGAGCTACAGCTCCTACGAGCAGTACTTC
TRBV2	NA	TRBJ1-5	NA	CASSEGVGGRGQPQHF	TGTGCCAGCAGTGAAGGGGTAGGTGGGAGGGGTCAGCCCCAGCATTTT
TRBV4-3	NA	TRBJ1-1	NA	CASSQDSARGAFF	TGCGCCAGCAGCCAAGATAGCGCCCGGGGGGCTTTCTTT